What follows are 27 T cell receptor beta chains derived from one specimen sequenced in a study of shared T cell receptors in the human thymus. Profiled with immunoSEQ multiplex PCR; TCRdb holds only in-frame clones, not every one. The sample yields some 700,000 clones, roughly 88% seen once. Another study also made use of these data, one on human thymus T cells.

The source material was thymocytes. All receptors come from a girl under two years old with a congenital heart defect.

The chain combines TRBV28 with TRBJ1-2; a weak D match, TRBD1 (5 bases). The CDR3 runs to 13 residues. With 2 bases removed from V and 10 bases from J, the gap between germline ends came to 14 bases. Germline CDR1 and CDR2: MDHEN and SYDVKM. The CDR3 is CASSLRGFRLYTF. CDR3 sequence (DNA): TGTGCCAGCAGTTTACGGGGGTTCCGCCTCTACACCTTC.

The rearrangement links TRBV5-6 to TRBJ1-6, with 7 bases matching TRBD1. Trimming at V came to 0 bases and at J to 6 bases, leaving 9 bases not matched to a gene. Germline-derived CDR1 and CDR2 are SGHDT and YYEEEE. The CDR3 spans 17 residues. The CDR3 DNA reads as TGTGCCAGCAGCTTGGCCGGCAGGGGGAATCGTAATTCACCCCTCCACTTT. Its translation: CASSLAGRGNRNSPLHF.

This rearrangement joins TRBV19 to TRBJ1-5; 9 bases are shared with TRBD1. CDR1 and CDR2 (germline): LNHDA, SQIVND (reference sequence). After removal of 4 bases from V and 2 bases from J, the junction contained 6 bases not matched to a gene. The CDR3 totals 16 residues. The CDR3 protein is CASSSRDRVGNQPQHF. CDR3 sequence (DNA): TGTGCCAGTAGTAGCCGGGACAGGGTGGGCAATCAGCCCCAGCATTTT.

The V call is TRBV5-1, the J call TRBJ2-1; 10 nucleotides line up with TRBD2. Germline values: CDR1 SGHRS, CDR2 YFSETQ. Unmatched junction bases numbered 9, after V lost 6 bases and J lost 6 bases. The CDR3 spans 15 residues. The CDR3 DNA sequence: TGCGCCAGCACCATTCTAGCGGGGGTTTTCAATGAGCAGTTCTTC. Protein product: CASTILAGVFNEQFF.

This chain joins TRBV13 and TRBJ2-3; perhaps TRBD2 as D (6 bases). The V and J ends lost 7 bases and 2 bases respectively, with 13 bases between them. The CDR3 length is 14 residues. In germline, CDR1 is PRHDT, CDR2 FYEKMQ (reference sequence). The CDR3 sequence is CASTPRGTTDTQYF. CDR3 DNA sequence: TGTGCCAGCACTCCGCGGGGAACCACAGATACGCAGTATTTT.

The gene calls are TRBV15 and TRBJ2-6; D unresolved. The length of the CDR3 is 17 residues. Germline-derived CDR1 and CDR2 are LNHNV and YYDKDF (reference sequence). The V gene lost 0 bases and the J gene lost 3 bases, with 12 bases spanning the gap. Here the CDR3 reads CATSRDRCRFGANVLTF. The CDR3 coding sequence is TGTGCCACCAGCAGAGATCGTTGCAGGTTTGGGGCCAACGTCCTGACTTTC.

The rearrangement uses TRBV2 and TRBJ1-1, with 8 nucleotides matching TRBD1. V lost 10 bases and J lost 5; bases outside the gene matches: 18. The CDR3 contains 16 residues. The germline V gene encodes CDR1 SNHLY and CDR2 FYNNEI. In DNA, the CDR3 is TGTGCCAATAAAGGCATCCCCAGGGGGCGCGGGACTGAAGCTTTCTTT. Translating it yields CANKGIPRGRGTEAFF.

The V gene is TRBV27, the J gene TRBJ1-1; 7 nucleotides match TRBD1. CDR3 size: 21 residues. After removal of 3 bases from V and 1 base from J, the junction contained 23 bases not matched to a gene. Germline assignment: CDR1 MNHEY and CDR2 SMNVEV (reference sequence). The CDR3 DNA reads TGTGCCAGCAGTTTCCGCGCCAGAGACAGGGTAGGTTTTGTGAGGAACACTGAAGCTTTCTTT. The encoded protein is CASSFRARDRVGFVRNTEAFF.

V is TRBV7-2 and J is TRBJ2-1, with 10 bases lining up with TRBD2. J was trimmed by 9 bases and V by 1 base; bases with no gene match: 9. The CDR3 has 16 amino acids. Per germline, CDR1 SGHTA and CDR2 FQGNSA. The CDR3 reads CASSLEPAGGPGEQFF. The CDR3 coding sequence is TGTGCCAGCAGCTTAGAGCCAGCGGGGGGGCCGGGTGAGCAGTTCTTC.

The rearrangement links TRBV6-1 to TRBJ2-7; no reliable D call. This CDR3 comprises 15 residues. The germline V gene has CDR1 MNHNS and CDR2 SASEGT. The V and J ends lost 2 bases and 2 bases respectively, with 13 bases between them. CDR3 in amino acids: CASSERRRDPYEQYF. The CDR3 nucleotides read TGTGCCAGCAGTGAACGCAGGCGAGATCCCTACGAGCAGTACTTC.

The rearrangement joins TRBV6-6 to TRBJ2-3; no clear D. Trimming took off 0 bases at V and 0 bases at J, with 7 bases between the two ends. The V gene's germline CDR1 is MNHNY and CDR2 SVGAGI (reference sequence). This CDR3 comprises 15 residues. In DNA form, the CDR3 reads TGTGCCAGCAGTTACTCGAGGAAGAGCACAGATACGCAGTATTTT. Its protein product is CASSYSRKSTDTQYF.

The chain uses TRBV11-2 and TRBJ1-6, with 11 bases aligning to TRBD1. The CDR3 length is 15 residues. Germline lookup yields CDR1 SGHAT and CDR2 FQNNGV. V lost 4 bases to trimming and J lost 6 bases; unmatched junction nucleotides: 2. CDR3 nucleotide sequence: TGTGCCAGCAGCTCCGGGACAGGGGGTAATTCACCCCTCCACTTT. It translates to CASSSGTGGNSPLHF.

The chain joins TRBV4-2 to TRBJ1-2; the D gene is possibly TRBD1 (6 bases). The germline V gene encodes CDR1 LGHNA and CDR2 YNFKEQ. V lost 1 base and J lost 14, with 23 bases in between. The CDR3 is 15 residues long. CDR3 nucleotide sequence: TGTGCCAGCAGCCAAGTCCGTGGGAGAAACAGGGTTGGAACCTTC. This translates into CASSQVRGRNRVGTF.

V usage is TRBV5-1 and J usage is TRBJ1-1; 8 bases agree with TRBD1. V shed 4 bases, J shed 1 base, and the junction held 6 bases outside the gene matches. CDR3 length equals 15 residues. Germline lookup yields CDR1 SGHRS and CDR2 YFSETQ. The CDR3 is CASSLQTGENTEAFF. The CDR3, as DNA: TGCGCCAGCAGCCTACAGACAGGGGAGAACACTGAAGCTTTCTTT. The complete variable domain, with remaining parts taken from reference TRBV5-1 and TRBJ1-1, reads KAGVTQTPRYLIKTRGQQVTLSCSPISGHRSVSWYQQTPGQGLQFLFEYFSETQRNKGNFPGRFSGRQFSNSRSEMNVSTLELGDSALYLCASSLQTGENTEAFFGQGTRLTVV.

The V call is TRBV25-1, the J call TRBJ1-5; tentative D call: TRBD1 (5 bases). V lost 3 bases and J 5 bases, leaving 14 bases between the germline ends. Germline V lookup: CDR1 MGHDK, CDR2 SYGVNS. The CDR3 contains 15 residues. Here the CDR3 reads CASSDGPGGDQPQHF. The CDR3 DNA follows: TGTGCCAGCAGTGATGGTCCGGGAGGGGATCAGCCCCAGCATTTT.

This chain uses TRBV11-2 with TRBJ1-3; TRBD1 might be the D (6 bases). The V and J ends lost 1 base and 7 bases respectively, with 11 bases between them. The germline gives CDR1 SGHAT, CDR2 FQNNGV. CDR3 length: 14 amino acids. The CDR3 loop reads CASSLAPGANTIYF. The CDR3 DNA reads TGTGCCAGCAGCTTAGCCCCAGGGGCCAACACCATATATTTT.

J is TRBJ2-5 and V is TRBV7-2, with 11 bases matching TRBD2. The end of the DNA fits TRBJ2-7 better, so the J call may be wrong. This CDR3 comprises 14 residues. The V gene's germline CDR1 is SGHTA and CDR2 FQGNSA. The CDR3 loop reads CASSPTSGAYEQYF. The CDR3 DNA is TGTGCCAGCAGTCCGACTAGCGGGGCGTACGAGCAGTACTTC.

This clone was seen a handful of times. The chain combines TRBV5-1 with TRBJ1-1; the D gene is possibly TRBD1 (6 bases). CDR3 length: 15 amino acids. Per germline, CDR1 SGHRS and CDR2 YFSETQ. Between the trimmed V and J ends, which lost 4 bases and 3 bases, there was a span of 16 bases. For the CDR3, the DNA is TGCGCCAGCAGCCTGTTGTGGGGGGGCGACACTGAAGCTTTCTTT. Encoded protein: CASSLLWGGDTEAFF.

The J gene is TRBJ1-2, the V gene TRBV18; D unresolved. V was cut by 1 base and J by 8 bases, with 20 bases left in between. The CDR3 is made up of 16 amino acids. Germline assignment: CDR1 KGHSH and CDR2 LQKENI. CDR3 in DNA: TGTGCCAGCTCACCACGCATCATTCCGGGAGCATCAGGCTACACCTTC. It yields the protein CASSPRIIPGASGYTF.

The V and J genes are TRBV5-6 and TRBJ1-2; D is unclear. The germline gives CDR1 SGHDT, CDR2 YYEEEE. There are 14 residues in the CDR3. Trimming left V 4 bases short and J 6 bases short, with 16 bases between. This CDR3 reads CASSGGYTLNGYTF. The CDR3 nucleotides are TGTGCCAGCAGCGGCGGGTACACCTTGAATGGCTACACCTTC.

The chain links TRBV19 to TRBJ2-5, with TRBD1 matching over 9 bases. J gave up 1 base and V 5 bases, and 2 bases lay outside the gene matches. The CDR3 consists of 14 residues. Germline CDR1 LNHDA, CDR2 SQIVND (reference sequence). The CDR3 protein is CASSGTGSQETQYF. The CDR3 DNA is TGTGCCAGTAGTGGGACAGGGTCCCAAGAGACCCAGTACTTC.

This clone was seen only a few times. The J gene is TRBJ1-5, the V gene TRBV5-6, with 7 nucleotides matching TRBD1. This CDR3 has 17 residues. In germline, CDR1 is SGHDT, CDR2 YYEEEE. The ends lost 1 base at V and 5 bases at J; junction bases unmatched: 12. In DNA form, the CDR3 reads TGTGCCAGCAGCTTGAGAGTTGGACAGGACGCCGATCAGCCCCAGCATTTT. Its translation: CASSLRVGQDADQPQHF.

The chain links TRBV5-6 to TRBJ2-1; a possible D gene is TRBD1 (6 bases). The length of the CDR3 is 16 residues. The V end was cut by 5 bases, the J end by 8 bases, with 23 bases between. CDR1 and CDR2 (germline): SGHDT, YYEEEE. This CDR3 is CASRGYPGHNPYEQFF. In DNA, the CDR3 is TGTGCCAGCAGGGGGTACCCGGGACACAACCCATATGAGCAGTTCTTC.

The chain employs TRBV9 and TRBJ2-1, with a weak D call TRBD2 (6 bases). Trimming took off 2 bases at V and 10 bases at J, with 19 bases between the two ends. The germline V gene encodes CDR1 SGDLS and CDR2 YYNGEE. The CDR3 has 15 amino acids. CDR3 protein: CASSVRDSLNREQFF. The CDR3 DNA is TGTGCCAGCAGCGTCCGGGACTCACTAAATCGGGAGCAGTTCTTC.

V usage is TRBV11-2 and J usage is TRBJ1-2; D ambiguous. CDR1 and CDR2 (germline): SGHAT, FQNNGV. Trimming stripped 3 bases from V and 2 bases from J, with 10 bases between. The CDR3 loop spans 14 amino acids. CDR3 sequence (DNA): TGTGCCAGCAGCTTGGGCCCTCGGAACTATGGCTACACCTTC. Its translation: CASSLGPRNYGYTF.

The gene calls are TRBV5-6 and TRBJ1-1; 7 bases agree with TRBD1. Trimming took 5 bases from V and 1 from J; bases not matched to a gene: 14. The CDR3 consists of 17 residues. CDR1 and CDR2 from the germline V gene are SGHDT and YYEEEE. As DNA, the CDR3 is TGTGCCAGCAGAGGAAGACGAAAGGGGGCGGCGAACACTGAAGCTTTCTTT. Amino acids: CASRGRRKGAANTEAFF.

The chain carries TRBV25-1 and TRBJ2-5, with a tentative D call TRBD2 (6 bases). This CDR3 region has 13 residues. The germline V gene encodes CDR1 MGHDK and CDR2 SYGVNS. Trimming removed 8 bases at V and 1 base at J, with 11 bases between. The CDR3 nucleotides are TGTGCCAGCCACCGGGACTCCCAAGAGACCCAGTACTTC. Its translation is CASHRDSQETQYF.